The clone carrying this T cell receptor (beta chain) was observed many times. A much larger clone sits a single nucleotide away, making a read error possible. The sample originates from a study of breast tumors, draining lymph nodes, adjacent tissues. One entry per CDR3 protein, called by TCRdb with MiXCR from the multiplex PCR reads. Among under 20,000 distinct CDR3 sequences listed, around 60% were seen once. CDR3 length: 16 amino acids. Germline V gene lookup returns CDR1 MNHNS and CDR2 SASEGT. The V gene lost 5 bases and the J gene lost 5 bases, with 21 bases spanning the gap. The V and J genes are TRBV6-1 and TRBJ2-5; possibly TRBD1 or TRBD2 for D (6 bases each). Sequenced sample: tumor-adjacent breast tissue. This receptor was taken from a female donor with breast cancer. Some clones in this sample may be carry-over from other donors' samples. CDR3 nucleotide sequence: TGTGCCAGCAGTCAAGAAGCGGGTGGGGGCGCGGAGACCCAGTACTTC. Its protein product is CASSQEAGGGAETQYF.